These T cell receptor beta chains were read from a single sample in a study of early T cells in non-severe SARS-CoV-2 infection. TCRdb redid the calling of the 5' RACE reads with MiXCR, one entry per CDR3 protein. The sample has 100,000 to 130,000 distinct CDR3 sequences, roughly 11% seen once. The sequenced sample was whole blood. All receptors come from an adult who was a healthcare worker with PCR-confirmed SARS-CoV-2 infection or an uninfected control (not recorded which). Both conserved end residues are part of each CDR3. The order of the fields is J gene, clone size, V gene, D gene, CDR3 DNA, CDR3 protein. D genes are given only for firm matches. The size field is filled for only some rows; it gives once, few, many or a size class.

j_call: TRBJ2-5; clone_size: many; v_call: TRBV7-9; d_call: TRBD2; cdr3_nt: TGTGCCAGCAGCTTCGTGGGAGGGCCCCCAGAGACCCAGTACTTC; cdr3_aa: CASSFVGGPPETQYF
j_call: TRBJ2-2; clone_size: NA; v_call: TRBV4-3; d_call: NA; cdr3_nt: TGCGCCAGCAGCCAAGATTGGGGGAGCACCGGGGAGCTGTTTTTT; cdr3_aa: CASSQDWGSTGELFF
j_call: TRBJ2-1; clone_size: many; v_call: TRBV10-3; d_call: NA; cdr3_nt: TGTGCCATCAGTTCCCAAGCGGGTTTTACCTACAATGAGCAGTTCTTC; cdr3_aa: CAISSQAGFTYNEQFF
j_call: TRBJ2-5; clone_size: NA; v_call: TRBV9; d_call: NA; cdr3_nt: TGTGCCAGCAGCGTAGGTCCGGGGACGGAGACCCAGTACTTC; cdr3_aa: CASSVGPGTETQYF
j_call: TRBJ2-7; clone_size: many; v_call: TRBV6-4; d_call: TRBD2; cdr3_nt: TGTGCCAGAAATTTTAGCGGGACCTGGACCTACGAGCAGTACTTC; cdr3_aa: CARNFSGTWTYEQYF
j_call: TRBJ1-4; clone_size: few; v_call: TRBV6-1; d_call: TRBD1; cdr3_nt: TGTGCCAGCAGTAACAGGGGGCGTTTTGAAAAACTGTTTTTT; cdr3_aa: CASSNRGRFEKLFF
j_call: TRBJ2-1; clone_size: few; v_call: TRBV5-1; d_call: NA; cdr3_nt: TGCGCCAGCAGCTTGGCCCCGGGGGGCGCCCACAATGAGCAGTTCTTC; cdr3_aa: CASSLAPGGAHNEQFF
j_call: TRBJ2-3; clone_size: few; v_call: TRBV5-6; d_call: NA; cdr3_nt: TGTGCCAGCAGCGAGTGGATCCTAGGTTACACAGATACGCAGTATTTT; cdr3_aa: CASSEWILGYTDTQYF
j_call: TRBJ2-3; clone_size: many; v_call: TRBV5-6; d_call: TRBD2; cdr3_nt: TGTGCCAGCAGCTTGGGGAGATTAGCGGGAGACCTCGATACGCAGTATTTT; cdr3_aa: CASSLGRLAGDLDTQYF
j_call: TRBJ1-3; clone_size: NA; v_call: TRBV4-1; d_call: NA; cdr3_nt: TGCGCCAGCAGCCCTGGGGCCGCCTCTGAAAACACCATATATTTT; cdr3_aa: CASSPGAASENTIYF
j_call: TRBJ1-1; clone_size: many; v_call: TRBV5-1; d_call: NA; cdr3_nt: TGCGCCAGCAGCTTGGCCACCGTAAGTGAAGCTTTCTTT; cdr3_aa: CASSLATVSEAFF
j_call: TRBJ2-4; clone_size: NA; v_call: TRBV6-5; d_call: NA; cdr3_nt: TGTGCCAGCAGTTACTCTTCTGAGGGGGCCAAAAACATTCAGTACTTC; cdr3_aa: CASSYSSEGAKNIQYF
j_call: TRBJ1-5; clone_size: many; v_call: TRBV19; d_call: NA; cdr3_nt: TGTGCCAGTAGAACAGGTACGAATCAGCCCCAGCATTTT; cdr3_aa: CASRTGTNQPQHF
j_call: TRBJ2-3; clone_size: many; v_call: TRBV7-6; d_call: TRBD1; cdr3_nt: TGTGCCAGCAGCCCTGACTCACAGGGGTGGAGCACAGATACGCAGTATTTT; cdr3_aa: CASSPDSQGWSTDTQYF
j_call: TRBJ2-5; clone_size: NA; v_call: TRBV28; d_call: NA; cdr3_nt: TGTGCCAGCTTAGAAGAGAACCAAGAGACCCAGTACTTC; cdr3_aa: CASLEENQETQYF
j_call: TRBJ2-3; clone_size: NA; v_call: TRBV29-1; d_call: NA; cdr3_nt: TGCAGCGTTGGAAGGCCGTTGTCAGGGGAGGGTACGCAGTATTTT; cdr3_aa: CSVGRPLSGEGTQYF
j_call: TRBJ2-7; clone_size: few; v_call: TRBV24-1; d_call: NA; cdr3_nt: TGTGCCACCAGTGACTGGGGGAAGATAAGCGAGCAGTACTTC; cdr3_aa: CATSDWGKISEQYF
j_call: TRBJ2-7; clone_size: NA; v_call: TRBV6-2/TRBV6-3; d_call: NA; cdr3_nt: TGTGCCAGCAGGACTAGAAATTTCCACGAGCAGTACTTC; cdr3_aa: CASRTRNFHEQYF
j_call: TRBJ2-1; clone_size: many; v_call: TRBV14; d_call: NA; cdr3_nt: TGTGCCAGCAGCCCGGGATTGATTGAGCAGTTCTTC; cdr3_aa: CASSPGLIEQFF
j_call: TRBJ2-5; clone_size: many; v_call: TRBV4-1; d_call: NA; cdr3_nt: TGCGCCAGCAGCCAGGTAGAGGCGCAGACCCAGTACTTC; cdr3_aa: CASSQVEAQTQYF
j_call: TRBJ2-5; clone_size: NA; v_call: TRBV28; d_call: NA; cdr3_nt: TGTGCCAGCAGCCCCGGAGGACAGCAAGAGACCCAGTACTTC; cdr3_aa: CASSPGGQQETQYF
j_call: TRBJ1-2; clone_size: many; v_call: TRBV12-3/TRBV12-4; d_call: NA; cdr3_nt: TGTGCCAGCAGTTTTAGGGGACCTCTCGATGGCTACACCTTC; cdr3_aa: CASSFRGPLDGYTF
j_call: TRBJ1-6; clone_size: few; v_call: TRBV9; d_call: TRBD1; cdr3_nt: TGTGCCAGCAGCGTGGGACAGTTAAATTCACCCCTCCACTTT; cdr3_aa: CASSVGQLNSPLHF
j_call: TRBJ2-2; clone_size: many; v_call: TRBV29-1; d_call: NA; cdr3_nt: TGCAGCGTTGTGTCTAGGGAGGCCGGGGAGCTGTTTTTT; cdr3_aa: CSVVSREAGELFF
j_call: TRBJ2-3; clone_size: few; v_call: TRBV7-6; d_call: NA; cdr3_nt: TGTGCCAGCAGCTTATCCAATTCAGATACGCAGTATTTT; cdr3_aa: CASSLSNSDTQYF
j_call: TRBJ2-2; clone_size: few; v_call: TRBV6-2/TRBV6-3; d_call: TRBD2; cdr3_nt: TGTGCCAGCAGTTACGTCGCGGGAGGACCCGGGGAGCTGTTTTTT; cdr3_aa: CASSYVAGGPGELFF
j_call: TRBJ2-6; clone_size: few; v_call: TRBV21-1; d_call: NA; cdr3_nt: TGTGCCAGCAGCAAAGCGCTCCATCTCCGCCCTTGCTCTGGGGCCAACGTCCTGACTTTC; cdr3_aa: CASSKALHLRPCSGANVLTF
j_call: TRBJ2-5; clone_size: few; v_call: TRBV29-1; d_call: NA; cdr3_nt: TGCAGCGTCGTTAAACCTCGGGGCCCCGAACGGACCCAGTACTTC; cdr3_aa: CSVVKPRGPERTQYF
j_call: TRBJ2-7; clone_size: many; v_call: TRBV5-6; d_call: TRBD1; cdr3_nt: TGTGCCAGCAGCTTGAAGGGGGCGATCTACGAGCAGTACTTC; cdr3_aa: CASSLKGAIYEQYF
j_call: TRBJ1-1; clone_size: many; v_call: TRBV18; d_call: NA; cdr3_nt: TGTGCCAGCTCATCGGGACGGATGAACACTGAAGCTTTCTTT; cdr3_aa: CASSSGRMNTEAFF
j_call: TRBJ2-3; clone_size: many; v_call: TRBV14; d_call: NA; cdr3_nt: TGTGCCAGCATCCCGGGACTTACATATACGCAGTATTTT; cdr3_aa: CASIPGLTYTQYF
j_call: TRBJ1-6; clone_size: few; v_call: TRBV7-2; d_call: NA; cdr3_nt: TGTGCCAGCACTGTATCCGGCTCCTATAATTCACCCCTCCACTTT; cdr3_aa: CASTVSGSYNSPLHF
j_call: TRBJ1-1; clone_size: NA; v_call: TRBV7-9; d_call: TRBD1; cdr3_nt: TGTGCCAGCAGCTTAGGGGACAGGGGAGCTTTCTTT; cdr3_aa: CASSLGDRGAFF
j_call: TRBJ2-5; clone_size: few; v_call: TRBV9; d_call: TRBD2; cdr3_nt: TGTGCCAGCAGCCCCAGGACTAGCGGGATGTACCAAGAGACCCAGTACTTC; cdr3_aa: CASSPRTSGMYQETQYF
j_call: TRBJ1-3; clone_size: many; v_call: TRBV12-3/TRBV12-4; d_call: NA; cdr3_nt: TGTGCCAGCAGGTCGGACTCGAAGGGAAACACCATATATTTT; cdr3_aa: CASRSDSKGNTIYF
j_call: TRBJ1-1; clone_size: NA; v_call: TRBV4-1; d_call: NA; cdr3_nt: TGCGCCAGCAGCCAGCAAGAGGGCGCTGAAGCTTTCTTT; cdr3_aa: CASSQQEGAEAFF
j_call: TRBJ1-1; clone_size: NA; v_call: TRBV2; d_call: NA; cdr3_nt: TGTGCCAGCAGACCGGACGGGAACACTGAAGCTTTCTTT; cdr3_aa: CASRPDGNTEAFF
j_call: TRBJ1-2; clone_size: few; v_call: TRBV12-3/TRBV12-4; d_call: NA; cdr3_nt: TGTGCCAGCAGCTTTTTAATTCGACCTGGCTACACCTTC; cdr3_aa: CASSFLIRPGYTF
j_call: TRBJ2-7; clone_size: many; v_call: TRBV19; d_call: NA; cdr3_nt: TGTGCCAGTAAACGGGGCGTTGCGAGCTCCTACGAGCAGTACTTC; cdr3_aa: CASKRGVASSYEQYF
j_call: TRBJ1-1; clone_size: many; v_call: TRBV20-1; d_call: NA; cdr3_nt: TGCAGTGCTAGGGGATCTATGAACACTGAAGCTTTCTTT; cdr3_aa: CSARGSMNTEAFF
j_call: TRBJ1-4; clone_size: NA; v_call: TRBV5-1; d_call: TRBD1; cdr3_nt: TGCGCCAGCAGCTTGGCGCAGGGGGCAGTCGAAAAACTGTTTTTT; cdr3_aa: CASSLAQGAVEKLFF
j_call: TRBJ2-1; clone_size: NA; v_call: TRBV20-1; d_call: NA; cdr3_nt: TGCAGTGCCAGTAACGCGCGCCGACTAGGAGAGCAGTTCTTC; cdr3_aa: CSASNARRLGEQFF
j_call: TRBJ2-1; clone_size: NA; v_call: TRBV29-1; d_call: TRBD2; cdr3_nt: TGCAGCCCCCGACTAGCGGGAATTAATGAGCAGTTCTTC; cdr3_aa: CSPRLAGINEQFF
j_call: TRBJ2-1; clone_size: NA; v_call: TRBV29-1; d_call: TRBD2; cdr3_nt: TGCAGCGTAGCGGGAGATCGGTACAATGAGCAGTTCTTC; cdr3_aa: CSVAGDRYNEQFF
j_call: TRBJ2-3; clone_size: many; v_call: TRBV4-3; d_call: TRBD2; cdr3_nt: TGCGCCAGCAGCCAAACTAGCGAAGTCACAGATACGCAGTATTTT; cdr3_aa: CASSQTSEVTDTQYF